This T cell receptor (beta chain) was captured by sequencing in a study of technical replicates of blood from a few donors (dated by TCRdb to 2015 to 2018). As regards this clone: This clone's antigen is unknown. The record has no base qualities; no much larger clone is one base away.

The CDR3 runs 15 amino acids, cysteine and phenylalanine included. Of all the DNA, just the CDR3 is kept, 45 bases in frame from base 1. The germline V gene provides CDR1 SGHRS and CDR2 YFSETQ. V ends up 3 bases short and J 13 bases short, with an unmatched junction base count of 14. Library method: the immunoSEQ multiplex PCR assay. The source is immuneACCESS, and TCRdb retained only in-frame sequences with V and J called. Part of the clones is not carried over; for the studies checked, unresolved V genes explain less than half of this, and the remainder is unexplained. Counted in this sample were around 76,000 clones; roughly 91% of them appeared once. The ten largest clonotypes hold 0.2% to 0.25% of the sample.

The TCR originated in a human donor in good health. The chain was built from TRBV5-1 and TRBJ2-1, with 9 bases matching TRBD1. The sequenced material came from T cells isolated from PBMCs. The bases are TGCGCCAGCAGCTCAGAGCCCGGGACAGGGCTTGACCAGTTCTTC. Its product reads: CASSSEPGTGLDQFF.